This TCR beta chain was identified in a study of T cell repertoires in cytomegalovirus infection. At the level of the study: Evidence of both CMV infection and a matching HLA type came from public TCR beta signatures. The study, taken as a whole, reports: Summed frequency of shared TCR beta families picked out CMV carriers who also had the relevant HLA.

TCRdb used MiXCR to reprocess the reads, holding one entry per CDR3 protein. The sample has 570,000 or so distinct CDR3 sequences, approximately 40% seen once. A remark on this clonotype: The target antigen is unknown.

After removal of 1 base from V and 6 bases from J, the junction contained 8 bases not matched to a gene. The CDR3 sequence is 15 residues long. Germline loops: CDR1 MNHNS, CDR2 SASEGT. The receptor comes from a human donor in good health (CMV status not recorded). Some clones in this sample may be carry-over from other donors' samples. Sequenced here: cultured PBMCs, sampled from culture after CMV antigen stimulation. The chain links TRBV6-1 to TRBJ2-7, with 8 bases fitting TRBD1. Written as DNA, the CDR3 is TGTGCCAGCAGTGAAGAGCGGACAGGGTTTCGCGAGCAGTACTTC. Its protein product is CASSEERTGFREQYF.